Below, one TCR beta chain is given with its context. This sample is drawn from a study of blood T cell repertoires in COVID-19. The wider study: The origin of the acute and convalescent COVID-19 samples was the United States, Italy and Spain.

TCRdb's copy holds only in-frame clones and misses some; the assay was immunoSEQ multiplex PCR. The sample has 130,000 or so clones; more than 60% are singletons. V gave up 1 base and J gave up 2 bases; unmatched junction bases: 7. CDR1 and CDR2 from the germline V gene are LGHDT and YNNKEL (reference sequence). The CDR3 spans 16 residues. Sequencing was performed on peripheral blood. The genes are TRBV3-1 (or the pseudogene TRBV3-2) and TRBJ2-7; TRBD1 matches at 8 bases. This receptor was taken from a woman in her seventies with acute or convalescent COVID-19. This CDR3 reads CASSQGPRGLAYEQYF. For the CDR3, the DNA is TGTGCCAGCAGCCAAGGGCCCAGGGGGCTAGCCTACGAGCAGTACTTC.